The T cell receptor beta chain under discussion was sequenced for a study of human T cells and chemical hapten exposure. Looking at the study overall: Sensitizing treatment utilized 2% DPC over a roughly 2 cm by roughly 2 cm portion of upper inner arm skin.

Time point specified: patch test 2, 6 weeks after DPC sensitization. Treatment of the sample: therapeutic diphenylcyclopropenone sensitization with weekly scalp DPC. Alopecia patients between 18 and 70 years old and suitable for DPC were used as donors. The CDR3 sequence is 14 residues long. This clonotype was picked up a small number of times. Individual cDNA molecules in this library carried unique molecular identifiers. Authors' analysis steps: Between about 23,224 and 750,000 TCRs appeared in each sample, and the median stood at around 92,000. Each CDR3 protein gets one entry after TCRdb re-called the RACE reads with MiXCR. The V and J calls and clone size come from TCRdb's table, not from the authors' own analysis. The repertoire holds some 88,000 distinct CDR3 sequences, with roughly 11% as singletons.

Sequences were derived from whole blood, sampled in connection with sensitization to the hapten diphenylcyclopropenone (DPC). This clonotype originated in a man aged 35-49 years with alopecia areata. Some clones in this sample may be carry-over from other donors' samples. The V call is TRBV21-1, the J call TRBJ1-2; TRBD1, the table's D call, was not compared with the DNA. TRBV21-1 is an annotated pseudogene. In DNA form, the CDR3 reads TGTGCCAGCAGCAAAGCGCTTTGGACCCCGGGAAGGGCCTTC. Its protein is CASSKALWTPGRAF.